What follows are 21 T cell receptor beta chains derived from one specimen sequenced in a study of regulatory T cells in long-lasting Graves disease. Through Arm-PCR of CDR3 regions and iRepertoire HTBI primers, TCR beta libraries were built. TCRdb re-derived calls from the multiplex PCR reads in MiXCR, one entry per CDR3 protein. The profile covers about 530,000 distinct CDR3 sequences, with approximately 16% appearing a single time and roughly 25% taken by the ten largest. Time point described: newly diagnosed GD, antithyroid drugs for less than 3 months. The TCR library was made from RNA extracted from PBMCs. The sample was also reused in another study, on T cells in Graves' hyperthyroidism and ophthalmopathy.

This specimen was peripheral blood mononuclear cells (PBMCs), taken at new diagnosis, from a patient treated with antithyroid drugs. These TCRs come from a woman aged 40 to 65 with Graves disease.

This clonotype was observed at least ten times. The chain links TRBV3-1 to TRBJ1-3; D unclear. There are 14 residues in the CDR3. Trimming shortened V by 7 bases and J by 1 base, and 11 bases separated the two germline ends. Germline CDR1 LGHDT, CDR2 YNNKEL (reference sequence). The CDR3 DNA sequence: TGTGCCAGCACCATAGGTCGGTCTGGAAACACCATATATTTT. Protein sequence: CASTIGRSGNTIYF.

This clonotype was observed many times. V gene TRBV27 combines with J gene TRBJ1-2; the D gene is possibly TRBD1 (6 bases). CDR3 length: 17 residues. V was shortened by 0 bases and J by 2 bases, with 16 bases between the two germline ends. The V gene's germline CDR1 is MNHEY and CDR2 SMNVEV (reference sequence). CDR3: CASSLSEGGGVNYGYTF. The CDR3 bases are TGTGCCAGCAGTTTATCGGAGGGGGGGGGCGTCAACTATGGCTACACCTTC.

CDR3 nucleotide sequence: TGTGCCAGCAGAGACGGGACAGGAAAATGGTACGAGCAGTACTTC. Translation: CASRDGTGKWYEQYF. The V call is TRBV6-1, the J call TRBJ2-7; TRBD1 aligns across 8 bases. The V gene end was trimmed by 6 bases and the J gene end by 4 bases; junction bases not matched to a gene: 11. The CDR3 is 15 residues long. Germline V gene lookup returns CDR1 MNHNS and CDR2 SASEGT.

This clonotype occurred a few times. This rearrangement joins TRBV4-1 to TRBJ1-1, with unresolved D. The CDR3 sequence is 17 residues long. The V end was cut by 4 bases, the J end by 0 bases, with 18 bases between. Per the germline V gene, CDR1 is MGHRA and CDR2 is YSYEKL. DNA of the CDR3: TGCGCCAGCAGCCCCGGACGGCCCGTTCGTATGAACACTGAAGCTTTCTTT. Residues: CASSPGRPVRMNTEAFF.

This clonotype has ten or more counts. This chain links TRBV12-3 or TRBV12-4 with TRBJ1-1; perhaps TRBD1 as D (5 bases). V lost 5 bases and J lost 0, with 10 bases in between. CDR3 length: 14 amino acids. DNA of the CDR3: TGTGCCAGCAGTCGACAGTCAATGAACACTGAAGCTTTCTTT. Translating gives CASSRQSMNTEAFF.

The J gene is TRBJ2-3, the V gene TRBV7-6; 11 nucleotides match TRBD2. With V trimmed by 5 bases and J by 2 bases, 6 bases remained unmatched. In germline, CDR1 is SGHVS, CDR2 FNYEAQ. The CDR3 covers 16 residues. The CDR3 spells CASSTRLAGTTDTQYF. In DNA, the CDR3 is TGTGCCAGCAGCACAAGACTAGCGGGGACCACAGATACGCAGTATTTT.

The sample holds a few counts of this clonotype. J is TRBJ2-7 and V is TRBV18; 9 bases fit TRBD1. V was clipped by 2 bases and J by 4 bases; unmatched bases: 9. From germline, CDR1 is KGHSH and CDR2 LQKENI. The CDR3 is 16 amino acids. This chain's CDR3 is CASSPGTSGQGYEQYF. The CDR3, as DNA: TGTGCCAGCTCACCAGGTACATCAGGACAGGGGTACGAGCAGTACTTC. Looking up the rest from reference TRBV18 and TRBJ2-7 gives the full variable domain: NAGVMQNPRHLVRRRGQEARLRCSPMKGHSHVYWYRQLPEEGLKFMVYLQKENIIDESGMPKERFSAEFPKEGPSILRIQQVVRGDSAAYFCASSPGTSGQGYEQYFGPGTRLTVT.

This clonotype was picked up a small number of times. This CDR3 reads CASRAGLAGGPRETQYF. The CDR3 nucleotides read TGTGCCAGCAGGGCGGGACTAGCGGGGGGGCCCCGAGAGACCCAGTACTTC. The chain is built from TRBV11-2 and TRBJ2-5; 16 bases match TRBD2. After removal of 6 bases from V and 4 bases from J, the junction contained 8 bases not matched to a gene. This CDR3 has 17 residues. Germline V CDR1 and CDR2: SGHAT, FQNNGV.

This clonotype was counted a few times. The chain recombines TRBV18 with TRBJ2-5; D is possibly TRBD1 or TRBD2 (5 bases each). Trimming pared 4 bases from V and 5 bases from J, leaving 11 bases between. The germline V gene has CDR1 KGHSH and CDR2 LQKENI. The CDR3 runs 13 residues. The CDR3 reads CASSLGDGETQYF. The CDR3 coding sequence is TGTGCCAGCTCACTAGGGGACGGGGAGACCCAGTACTTC.

In this sample, this clonotype turned up many times. V usage is TRBV29-1 and J usage is TRBJ1-1; a possible D gene is TRBD1 (6 bases). CDR3 length: 14 amino acids. V was cut by 6 bases and J by 0 bases, with 14 bases left in between. CDR1 and CDR2 (germline): SQVTM, ANQGSEA. The CDR3 region is CSVRGTTMNTEAFF. For the CDR3, the DNA is TGCAGCGTCAGGGGCACTACCATGAACACTGAAGCTTTCTTT.

This sequence joins TRBV12-3 or TRBV12-4 and TRBJ1-4, with D possibly matching TRBD1 (5 bases). The CDR3 is 14 amino acids. Trimming pared 6 bases from V and 5 bases from J, leaving 13 bases between. The CDR3 region is CASRGTSANEKLFF. The CDR3 nucleotides are TGTGCCAGCAGGGGGACTTCAGCAAATGAAAAACTGTTTTTT.

Remarks on this clonotype: One end of the junction varies from germline; a read error may be responsible. The chain is built from TRBV5-1 and TRBJ1-1, with 9 bases that match TRBD1. Germline CDR1 and CDR2: SGHRS and YFSETQ. The CDR3 loop spans 17 amino acids. Here the CDR3 DNA reads TGCGCCAGCAGCGAGGACAGGGGACTACTGGTGGGCACTGAAACTTTCTTT. Translation: CASSEDRGLLVGTETFF.

V is TRBV11-2 and J is TRBJ2-4; D gene uncertain. The CDR3 consists of 13 residues. V was pared by 5 bases and J by 0 bases, with 5 bases between. Per germline, CDR1 SGHAT and CDR2 FQNNGV. The CDR3 coding sequence is TGTGCCAGCAGCCCCCTAGCCAAAAACATTCAGTACTTC. This translates into CASSPLAKNIQYF. The variable domain in full, with the rest retrieved from reference TRBV11-2 and TRBJ2-4, is EAGVAQSPRYKIIEKRQSVAFWCNPISGHATLYWYQQILGQGPKLLIQFQNNGVVDDSQLPKDRFSAERLKGVDSTLKIQPAKLEDSAVYLCASSPLAKNIQYFGAGTRLSVL.

This clonotype was seen many times. The gene calls are TRBV18 and TRBJ1-2; no definite D call. V dropped 3 bases and J dropped 1 base, with 6 bases sitting between them. In germline, CDR1 is KGHSH, CDR2 LQKENI. The CDR3 has 13 amino acids. The chain's CDR3 is CASSPDLNYGYTF. The CDR3 bases are TGTGCCAGCTCACCCGACCTTAACTATGGCTACACCTTC.

The gene calls are TRBV9 and TRBJ2-5; 9 bases align to TRBD1. This CDR3 spans 14 amino acids. With V trimmed by 4 bases and J by 3 bases, 4 bases remained unmatched. In germline, CDR1 is SGDLS, CDR2 YYNGEE. The CDR3 DNA reads TGTGCCAGCAGCCCTTGGGACAGGGAAGAGACCCAGTACTTC. Its translation: CASSPWDREETQYF.

The gene calls are TRBV5-5 and TRBJ2-1; no clear D gene. The J call may not be correct, given that the DNA end is closer to TRBJ2-5. Germline V gene lookup returns CDR1 SGHKS and CDR2 YYEKEE (reference sequence). This CDR3 has 13 amino acids. CDR3 protein: CASSRAWEETQYF. CDR3 nucleotide sequence: TGTGCCAGCAGCAGGGCCTGGGAAGAGACCCAGTACTTC.

This clonotype came up many times. The J gene is TRBJ2-2, the V gene TRBV20-1; tentative D call: TRBD1 (5 bases). The CDR3 runs 17 residues. The germline V gene encodes CDR1 DFQATT and CDR2 SNEGSKA (reference sequence). V lost 0 bases and J 0 bases, leaving 14 bases between the germline ends. CDR3 in DNA: TGCAGTGCTAGAGATTTACGGGCAGGGACGAACACCGGGGAGCTGTTTTTT. Translating gives CSARDLRAGTNTGELFF.

This clonotype was counted many times. The genes are TRBV27 and TRBJ2-3; a weak D match, TRBD2 (6 bases). The CDR3 has 16 amino acids. The germline gives CDR1 MNHEY, CDR2 SMNVEV (reference sequence). Trimming left V 5 bases short and J 2 bases short, with 17 bases between. In DNA form, the CDR3 reads TGTGCCAGCAGTCCCTCCAACGGGGGTAACACAGATACGCAGTATTTT. Protein product: CASSPSNGGNTDTQYF.

This clonotype was seen many times. This likely comes from a read error, as the CDR3 has no conserved phenylalanine or tryptophan at its end. The limits of the CDR3 on the DNA are not certain, so only TCRdb's listed CDR3 is given. The rearrangement joins TRBV12-3 or TRBV12-4 to TRBJ2-1; the table assigns TRBD1, which was not confirmed against the DNA. Both ends counted, the CDR3 spans 11 residues. CDR3 region: CASSLNGWGAL.

In its sample, this clonotype was seen a few times. The J gene is TRBJ1-5, the V gene TRBV27, with TRBD1 matching over 10 bases. The CDR3 totals 16 residues. The V and J ends lost 0 bases and 4 bases, in that order; junction bases with no gene match: 3. Germline V gives CDR1 MNHEY, CDR2 SMNVEV (reference sequence). The CDR3 nucleotides read TGTGCCAGCAGTTTATCGTGGGGACAGGGGAATCAGCCCCAGCATTTT. Translating gives CASSLSWGQGNQPQHF.

This chain joins TRBV28 and TRBJ2-2; 7 nucleotides align to TRBD1. Germline CDR1 MDHEN, CDR2 SYDVKM. V lost 3 bases and J lost 4; bases outside the gene matches: 11. The CDR3 contains 17 residues. The CDR3 reads CASSLSRRGRVTGELFF. The DNA for the CDR3 is TGTGCCAGCAGTTTGTCTCGTAGGGGGCGCGTCACCGGGGAGCTGTTTTTT.